One T cell receptor beta chain is described in this entry. Its antigen is not known. The data are from a study of shared clonotypes between healthy human individuals. Sequencing was performed with immunoSEQ multiplex PCR; in TCRdb, only in-frame clones are kept and a portion is missing. The table has around 700,000 clones, about three quarters seen once. The study, taken as a whole, reports: Sharing across several donors was seen in 4% to 6.5% of naive CD4 clonotypes.

The CDR3 length is 13 residues. V lost 5 bases and J 1 base, leaving 9 bases between the germline ends. Germline V gives CDR1 SGHNT, CDR2 YYREEE (reference sequence). The origin of this receptor is a woman younger than 45 in good health. The chain couples TRBV5-4 to TRBJ1-1; no clear D gene. The sequencing sample was made of memory CD4+ T cells sorted from blood. The subset denotes: CD45RA-negative fraction. For the CDR3, the DNA is TGTGCCAGCAGTCGGCCCCCGAACACTGAAGCTTTCTTT. Its translation: CASSRPPNTEAFF.